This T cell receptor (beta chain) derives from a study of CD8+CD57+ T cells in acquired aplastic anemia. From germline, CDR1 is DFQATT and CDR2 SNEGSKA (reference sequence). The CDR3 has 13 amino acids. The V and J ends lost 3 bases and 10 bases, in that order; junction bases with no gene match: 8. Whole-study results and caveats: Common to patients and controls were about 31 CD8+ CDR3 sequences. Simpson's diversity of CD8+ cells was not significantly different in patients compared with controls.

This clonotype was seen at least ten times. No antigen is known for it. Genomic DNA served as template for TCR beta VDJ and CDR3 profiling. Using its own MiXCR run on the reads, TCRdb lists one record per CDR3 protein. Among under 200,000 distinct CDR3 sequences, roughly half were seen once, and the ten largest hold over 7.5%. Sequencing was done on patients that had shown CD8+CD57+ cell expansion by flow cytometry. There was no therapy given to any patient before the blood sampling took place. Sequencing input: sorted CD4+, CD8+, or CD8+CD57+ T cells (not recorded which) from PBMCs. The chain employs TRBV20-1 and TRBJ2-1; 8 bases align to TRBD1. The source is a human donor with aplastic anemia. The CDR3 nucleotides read TGCAGTGCTAGGAACCAGGGGGCCAGAGAGCAGTTCTTC. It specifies CSARNQGAREQFF.